Described below is a single T cell receptor (beta chain) sequence and its context. These data are taken from a study of cytomegalovirus exposure and HLA in healthy donors. Trimming left V 0 bases short and J 6 bases short, with 15 bases between. CDR3 length equals 15 residues. Germline V gene data show CDR1 as MNHEY and CDR2 as SVGAGI. Data came from immunoSEQ multiplex PCR; TCRdb stores just in-frame clones and leaves some out. The data hold around 230,000 clones, with about 86% observed a single time. The chain employs TRBV6-5 and TRBJ2-7; D perhaps matches TRBD2 (6 bases). This clonotype was obtained from a woman in her 30s in good health and CMV-seropositive. The specimen was PBMCs. The chain's CDR3 is CASSYSGTGAGEQYF. The CDR3 DNA is TGTGCCAGCAGTTACTCTGGGACGGGAGCCGGCGAGCAGTACTTC.